A selection of T cell receptor beta chains follows, all from one sample in a study of T cell changes during pregnancy in multiple sclerosis. The method was immunoSEQ multiplex PCR; TCRdb's version includes in-frame clones alone and lacks a portion of them. The sample records 52,000 or so clones, nearly 95% being singletons. This sample comprised CD4+ T cells from peripheral blood mononuclear cells, obtained in the second trimester of pregnancy. The origin of the receptors is a female donor with multiple sclerosis, enrolled in a pregnancy study. CDR3s include the opening cysteine and the closing phenylalanine or tryptophan. A D gene is named only where the DNA matches it firmly. Rows give clone size only sometimes, using once, few, many, or a class for an expanded clone.

NA | few | TRBJ1-1 | TRBV6-5 | CASRRGINTEAFF | TGTGCCAGCAGGCGAGGGATTAACACTGAAGCTTTCTTT
NA | NA | TRBJ2-6 | TRBV28 | CASFNTGANVLTF | TGTGCCAGCTTTAACACTGGGGCCAACGTCCTGACTTTC
TRBD2 | NA | TRBJ2-5 | TRBV7-3 | CASSLTDITGGQETQYF | TGTGCCAGCAGCTTGACCGACATAACGGGGGGGCAAGAGACCCAGTACTTC
NA | NA | TRBJ1-5 | TRBV19 | CASTRADQPQHF | TGTGCCAGTACGCGGGCAGATCAGCCCCAGCATTTT
NA | NA | TRBJ2-1 | TRBV6-1 | CASSETRRMYNEQFF | TGTGCCAGCAGTGAGACTAGAAGAATGTACAATGAGCAGTTCTTC
NA | NA | TRBJ1-5 | TRBV6-6 | CASSYSGAGGQPQHF | TGTGCCAGCAGTTATTCGGGCGCCGGGGGTCAGCCCCAGCATTTT
TRBD1 | NA | TRBJ2-7 | TRBV29-1 | CSVGTALGYEQYF | TGCAGCGTCGGGACAGCCCTCGGCTACGAGCAGTACTTC
NA | NA | TRBJ1-5 | TRBV18 | CASSVQGLDQPQHF | TGTGCCAGCTCAGTACAGGGTTTGGATCAGCCCCAGCATTTT
NA | NA | TRBJ1-4 | TRBV27 | CASSLSPGKTNEKLFF | TGTGCCAGCAGTTTATCTCCGGGAAAAACTAATGAAAAACTGTTTTTT
NA | NA | TRBJ2-5 | TRBV5-1 | CASSLTGRGVRETQYF | TGCGCCAGCAGCTTGACAGGCAGGGGGGTCCGAGAGACCCAGTACTTC
TRBD1 | NA | TRBJ1-2 | TRBV14 | CASSPRQGLYGYTF | TGTGCCAGCAGCCCCAGACAGGGTCTCTATGGCTACACCTTC
NA | once | TRBJ1-6 | TRBV9 | CASSSHFGNYNSPLHF | TGTGCCAGCAGCTCCCACTTCGGGAATTATAATTCACCCCTCCACTTT
NA | NA | TRBJ2-2 | TRBV30 | CAGGSEVTGELFF | TGTGCCGGAGGCTCAGAAGTCACCGGGGAGCTGTTTTTT
TRBD2 | NA | TRBJ2-1 | TRBV5-1 | CASSLDAGGSGGEQFF | TGCGCCAGCAGCTTGGACGCCGGGGGTAGCGGGGGCGAGCAGTTCTTC
TRBD2 | NA | TRBJ2-5 | TRBV6-6 | CASSYRLATETQYF | TGTGCCAGCAGTTACCGACTAGCGACGGAGACCCAGTACTTC
TRBD1 | NA | TRBJ2-7 | TRBV5-1 | CASSGGQAYEQYF | TGCGCCAGCAGCGGGGGACAGGCCTACGAGCAGTACTTC
NA | NA | TRBJ1-5 | TRBV6-1 | CASSEAASNQPQHF | TGTGCCAGCAGTGAGGCCGCCAGCAATCAGCCCCAGCATTTT
TRBD1 | once | TRBJ2-1 | TRBV28 | CASSPRQGSSYNEQFF | TGTGCCAGCAGCCCTAGACAGGGGTCCTCCTACAATGAGCAGTTCTTC
NA | few | TRBJ2-7 | TRBV11-2 | CASSSHRDQYF | TGTGCCAGCAGCTCCCACCGCGATCAGTACTTC
NA | NA | TRBJ2-2 | TRBV5-1 | CASSSDGGTGELFF | TGCGCCAGCAGCTCGGATGGAGGCACCGGGGAGCTGTTTTTT
TRBD1 | NA | TRBJ1-4 | TRBV15 | CATSGTGATNEKLFF | TGTGCCACCAGCGGCACAGGGGCAACTAATGAAAAACTGTTTTTT
NA | NA | TRBJ2-2 | TRBV15 | CATSRSGAGTGELFF | TGTGCCACCAGCAGGTCAGGCGCGGGAACCGGGGAGCTGTTTTTT
TRBD1 | NA | TRBJ2-2 | TRBV18 | CASSQSSQGARNTGELFF | TGTGCCAGCTCACAGAGTTCACAGGGGGCGCGTAACACCGGGGAGCTGTTTTTT
NA | NA | TRBJ1-2 | TRBV15 | CATSRSDRPGYGYTF | TGTGCCACCAGCAGGTCCGACAGGCCAGGATATGGCTACACCTTC
TRBD2 | NA | TRBJ2-2 | TRBV7-2 | CASSPNGLAGPGELFF | TGTGCCAGCAGCCCAAACGGACTAGCGGGGCCCGGGGAGCTGTTTTTT
NA | NA | TRBJ2-1 | TRBV27 | CASSLASYFTMFSEQFF | TGTGCCAGCAGTTTAGCTAGTTACTTCACAATGTTCAGTGAGCAGTTCTTC
NA | NA | TRBJ2-5 | TRBV29-1 | CSVTPTGRLGETQYF | TGCAGCGTCACGCCCACGGGGAGATTGGGAGAGACCCAGTACTTC
NA | NA | TRBJ1-4 | TRBV5-1 | CASSLVVQGPRNPNEKLFF | TGCGCCAGCAGCTTGGTGGTACAGGGTCCTAGGAATCCTAATGAAAAACTGTTTTTT
TRBD2 | NA | TRBJ2-2 | TRBV5-1 | CASSREGVGTGELFF | TGCGCCAGCAGCAGGGAGGGAGTAGGCACCGGGGAGCTGTTTTTT
TRBD2 | NA | TRBJ2-3 | TRBV7-2 | CASSLVGGDTDTQYF | TGTGCCAGCAGCTTAGTTGGGGGGGACACAGATACGCAGTATTTT
NA | NA | TRBJ1-6 | TRBV10-3 | CAISETGSENSPLHF | TGTGCCATCAGTGAGACAGGCTCCGAGAATTCACCCCTCCACTTT